This T cell receptor beta chain stems from a study of blood T cell repertoires in COVID-19. Study-level background: Italy, Spain and the United States were the sources of the convalescent and acute COVID-19 samples. Nucleic acid was either cDNA or gDNA, and it came from T cells, B-cell-depleted T cells, or PBMCs.

Original data processing: How many nucleated cells were present was estimated from reference gene primer amplification. Assay: immunoSEQ multiplex PCR; the TCRdb copy retains only in-frame clones and omits some. V and J calls and clone size are given by that table; D and trimming were obtained from the DNA. The sample holds under 300,000 clones; around nine tenths are singletons and the top ten take about 0.94%. Germline V gene data show CDR1 as LGHNA and CDR2 as YNFKEQ. The CDR3 sequence is 17 residues long. V shed 0 bases and J 5 bases; nucleotides not matched to a gene: 7. This sequence originates from a woman aged 35 to 49 who had recovered from COVID-19. Source material: peripheral blood. The chain uses TRBV4-2 and TRBJ2-1, with 10 bases matching TRBD2. CDR3 region: CASSQDVSGRVDNEQFF. The CDR3 coding sequence is TGTGCCAGCAGCCAAGATGTGAGCGGGAGGGTAGACAATGAGCAGTTCTTC.